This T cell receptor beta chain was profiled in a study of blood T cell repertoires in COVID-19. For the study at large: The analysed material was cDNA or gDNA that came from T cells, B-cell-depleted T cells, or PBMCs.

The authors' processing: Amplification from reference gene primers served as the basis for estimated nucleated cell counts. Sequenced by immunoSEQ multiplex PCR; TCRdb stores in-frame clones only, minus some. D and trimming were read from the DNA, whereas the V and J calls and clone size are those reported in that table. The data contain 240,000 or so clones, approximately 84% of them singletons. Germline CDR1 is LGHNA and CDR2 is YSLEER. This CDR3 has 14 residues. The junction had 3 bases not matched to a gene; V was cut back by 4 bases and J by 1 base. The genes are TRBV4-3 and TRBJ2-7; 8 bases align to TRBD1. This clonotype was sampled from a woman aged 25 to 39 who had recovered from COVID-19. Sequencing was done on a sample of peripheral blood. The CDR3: CASSPDRASYEQYF. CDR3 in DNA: TGCGCCAGCAGCCCGGACAGGGCATCCTACGAGCAGTACTTC.